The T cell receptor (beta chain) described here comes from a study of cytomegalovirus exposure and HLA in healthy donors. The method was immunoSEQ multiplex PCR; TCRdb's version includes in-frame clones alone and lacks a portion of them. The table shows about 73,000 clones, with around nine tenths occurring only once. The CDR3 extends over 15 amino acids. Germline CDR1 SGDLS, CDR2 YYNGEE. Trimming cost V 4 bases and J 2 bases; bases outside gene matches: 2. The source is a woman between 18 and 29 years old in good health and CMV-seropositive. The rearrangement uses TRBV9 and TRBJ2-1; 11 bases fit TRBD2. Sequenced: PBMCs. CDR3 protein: CASSLSGRAYNEQFF. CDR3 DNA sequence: TGTGCCAGCAGCCTTAGCGGGAGGGCCTACAATGAGCAGTTCTTC.